The sequence of this T cell receptor (beta chain) was determined in a study of T cell responses to AZD1222 COVID-19 vaccine. Germline loops: CDR1 SGHDT, CDR2 YYEEEE. The CDR3 is 16 residues long. The V end lost 6 bases, the J end lost 4 bases, and 22 bases lay between the germline ends. In regard to this clone: What it binds is unknown.

Study observations and caveats: The reported proportion of spike-specific TCRs targeting unmutated variant regions was nearly half. With dominance at 160-218 and 743-854, vaccine-associated CD4 TCRs spanned spike. Baseline serology detected seropositivity in only five to seven AZD1222 recipients. It was only after the peak T cell response that any repertoires were sampled.

Clones were sequenced by immunoSEQ multiplex PCR, and TCRdb holds only the in-frame ones, with some missing. The sample includes about 120,000 clones, roughly 88% of them seen just once. The TCR was taken from an adult in good health. V gene TRBV5-6 combines with J gene TRBJ2-5; TRBD1 or TRBD2 may be the D gene (7 bases each). This specimen was peripheral blood, taken on day 0 of MenACWY control vaccination. The CDR3 is CASISTGREDRETQYF. The CDR3, as DNA: TGTGCCAGCATCTCGACAGGGAGGGAAGATAGAGAGACCCAGTACTTC. Supplemented by reference TRBV5-6 and TRBJ2-5, the full variable domain reads DAGVTQSPTHLIKTRGQQVTLRCSPKSGHDTVSWYQQALGQGPQFIFQYYEEEERQRGNFPDRFSGHQFPNYSSELNVNALLLGDSALYLCASISTGREDRETQYFGPGTRLLVL.